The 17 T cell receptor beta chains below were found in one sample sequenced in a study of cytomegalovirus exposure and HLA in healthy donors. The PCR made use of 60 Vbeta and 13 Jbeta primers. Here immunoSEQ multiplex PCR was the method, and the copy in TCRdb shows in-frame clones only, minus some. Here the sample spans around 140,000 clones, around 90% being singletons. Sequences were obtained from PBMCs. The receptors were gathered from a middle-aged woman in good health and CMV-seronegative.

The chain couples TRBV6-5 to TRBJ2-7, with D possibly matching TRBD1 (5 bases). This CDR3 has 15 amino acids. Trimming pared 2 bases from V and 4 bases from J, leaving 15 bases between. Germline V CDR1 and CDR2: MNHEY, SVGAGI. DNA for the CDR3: TGTGCCAGCAGTTACGGGGCAGGGATGGAGTACGAGCAGTACTTC. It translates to CASSYGAGMEYEQYF.

CDR3 in amino acids: CASSPDLGSGELFF. As DNA, the CDR3 is TGTGCCAGCAGCCCAGATCTAGGATCCGGGGAGCTGTTTTTT. The chain carries TRBV7-2 and TRBJ2-2; no reliable D call. This CDR3 region has 14 residues. V was trimmed by 5 bases and J by 6 bases, leaving 13 bases between them. Germline V gene lookup returns CDR1 SGHTA and CDR2 FQGNSA.

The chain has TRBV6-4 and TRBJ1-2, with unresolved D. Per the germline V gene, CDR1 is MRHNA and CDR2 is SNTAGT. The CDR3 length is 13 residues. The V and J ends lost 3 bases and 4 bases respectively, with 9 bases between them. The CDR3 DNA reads TGTGCCAGCAGTGATACAGAACCCTATGGCTACACCTTC. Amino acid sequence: CASSDTEPYGYTF.

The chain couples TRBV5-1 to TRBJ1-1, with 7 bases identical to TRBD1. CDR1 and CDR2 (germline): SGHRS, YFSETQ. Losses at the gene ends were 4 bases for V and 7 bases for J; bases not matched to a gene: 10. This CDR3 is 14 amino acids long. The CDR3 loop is CASSPTPGTDEAFF. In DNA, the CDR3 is TGCGCCAGCAGCCCAACGCCGGGGACAGATGAAGCTTTCTTT.

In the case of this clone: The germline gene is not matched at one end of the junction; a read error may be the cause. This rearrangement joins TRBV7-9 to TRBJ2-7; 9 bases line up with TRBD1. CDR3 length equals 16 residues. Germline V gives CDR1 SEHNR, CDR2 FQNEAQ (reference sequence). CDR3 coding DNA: TGTTCCAGCAGCTTGTTCACCGGGACAGGGCACTACGAGCAGTACTTC. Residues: CSSSLFTGTGHYEQYF.

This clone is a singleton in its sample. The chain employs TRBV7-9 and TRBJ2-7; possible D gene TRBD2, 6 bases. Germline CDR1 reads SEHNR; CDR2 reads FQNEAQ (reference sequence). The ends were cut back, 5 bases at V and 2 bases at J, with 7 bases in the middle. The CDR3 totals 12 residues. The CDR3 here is CASSRGTYEQYF. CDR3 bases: TGTGCCAGCAGCCGCGGGACCTACGAGCAGTACTTC.

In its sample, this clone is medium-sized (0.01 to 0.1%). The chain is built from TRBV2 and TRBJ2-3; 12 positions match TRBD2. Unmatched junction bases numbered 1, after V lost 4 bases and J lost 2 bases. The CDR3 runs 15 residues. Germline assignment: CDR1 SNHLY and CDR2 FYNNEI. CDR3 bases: TGTGCCAGCAGTGGACTAGCGGGGGACACAGATACGCAGTATTTT. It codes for CASSGLAGDTDTQYF.

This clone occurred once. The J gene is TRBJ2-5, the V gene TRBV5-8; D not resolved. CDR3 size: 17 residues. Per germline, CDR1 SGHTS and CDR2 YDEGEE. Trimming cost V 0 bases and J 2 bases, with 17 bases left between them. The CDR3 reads CASSLGPQRMVQETQYF. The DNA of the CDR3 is TGTGCCAGCAGCTTGGGTCCCCAGCGAATGGTACAAGAGACCCAGTACTTC.

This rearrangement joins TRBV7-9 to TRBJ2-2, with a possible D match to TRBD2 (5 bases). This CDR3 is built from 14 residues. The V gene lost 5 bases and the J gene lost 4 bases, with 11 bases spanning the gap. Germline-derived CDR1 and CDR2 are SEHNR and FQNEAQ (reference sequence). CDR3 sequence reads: CASSEDSGTGELFF. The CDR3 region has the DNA TGTGCCAGCAGCGAGGACTCCGGCACCGGGGAGCTGTTTTTT.

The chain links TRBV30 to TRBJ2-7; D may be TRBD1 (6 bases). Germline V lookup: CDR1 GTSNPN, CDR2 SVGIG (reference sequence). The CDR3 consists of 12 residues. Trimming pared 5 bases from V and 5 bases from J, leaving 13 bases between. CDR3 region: CAWSQQGNEQYF. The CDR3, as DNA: TGTGCCTGGTCTCAACAGGGTAACGAGCAGTACTTC.

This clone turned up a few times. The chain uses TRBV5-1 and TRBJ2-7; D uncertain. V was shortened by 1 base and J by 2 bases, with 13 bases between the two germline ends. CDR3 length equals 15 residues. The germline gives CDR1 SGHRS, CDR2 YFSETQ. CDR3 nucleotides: TGCGCCAGCAGCTTGACGGCGGAACTAACCTACGAGCAGTACTTC. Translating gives CASSLTAELTYEQYF.

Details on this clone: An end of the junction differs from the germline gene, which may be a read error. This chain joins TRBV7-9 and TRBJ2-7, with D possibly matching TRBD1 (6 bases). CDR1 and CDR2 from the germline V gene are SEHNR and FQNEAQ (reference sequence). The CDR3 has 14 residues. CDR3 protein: CSSASSRGSYEQYF. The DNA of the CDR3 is TGTTCCAGCGCATCTAGTAGGGGGTCCTACGAGCAGTACTTC. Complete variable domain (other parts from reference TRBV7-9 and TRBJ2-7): DTGVSQNPRHKITKRGQNVTFRCDPISEHNRLYWYRQTLGQGPEFLTYFQNEAQLEKSRLLSDRFSAERPKGSFSTLEIQRTEQGDSAMYLCSSASSRGSYEQYFGPGTRLTVT.

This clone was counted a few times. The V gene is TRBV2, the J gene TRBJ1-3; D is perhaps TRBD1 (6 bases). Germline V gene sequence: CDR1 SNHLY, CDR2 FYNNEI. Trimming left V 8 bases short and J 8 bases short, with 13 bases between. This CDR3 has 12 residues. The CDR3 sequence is CASHRDGYTIYF. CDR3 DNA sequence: TGTGCCAGCCACAGGGACGGTTACACCATATATTTT. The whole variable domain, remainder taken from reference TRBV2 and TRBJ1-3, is EPEVTQTPSHQVTQMGQEVILRCVPISNHLYFYWYRQILGQKVEFLVSFYNNEISEKSEIFDDQFSVERPDGSNFTLKIRSTKLEDSAMYFCASHRDGYTIYFGEGSWLTVV.

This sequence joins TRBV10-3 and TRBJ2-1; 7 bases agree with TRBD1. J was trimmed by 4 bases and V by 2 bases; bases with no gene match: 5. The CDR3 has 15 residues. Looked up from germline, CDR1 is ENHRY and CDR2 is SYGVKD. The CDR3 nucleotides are TGTGCCATCAGTGAGGGGGACAGACTATACAATGAGCAGTTCTTC. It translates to CAISEGDRLYNEQFF.

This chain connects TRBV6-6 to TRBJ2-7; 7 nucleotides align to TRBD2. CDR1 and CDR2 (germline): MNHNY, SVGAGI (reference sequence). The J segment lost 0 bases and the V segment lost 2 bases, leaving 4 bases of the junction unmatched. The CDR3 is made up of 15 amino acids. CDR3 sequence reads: CASSYLASGSYEQYF. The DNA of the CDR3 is TGTGCCAGCAGTTACCTTGCTAGCGGCTCCTACGAGCAGTACTTC.

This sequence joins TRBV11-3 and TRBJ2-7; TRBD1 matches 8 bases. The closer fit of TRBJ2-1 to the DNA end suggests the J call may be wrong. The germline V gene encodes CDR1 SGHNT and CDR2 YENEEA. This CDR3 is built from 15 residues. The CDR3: CASSLRGQVIYEQFF. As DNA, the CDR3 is TGTGCCAGCAGCTTAAGGGGACAGGTGATCTACGAGCAGTTCTTC.

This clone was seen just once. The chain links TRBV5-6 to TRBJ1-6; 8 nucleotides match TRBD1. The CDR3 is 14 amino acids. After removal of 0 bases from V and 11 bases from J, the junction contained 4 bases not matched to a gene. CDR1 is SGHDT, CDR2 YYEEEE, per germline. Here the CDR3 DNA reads TGTGCCAGCAGCTTGGCCCCAGGGGGCACACCCCTCCACTTT. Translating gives CASSLAPGGTPLHF. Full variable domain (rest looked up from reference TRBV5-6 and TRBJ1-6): DAGVTQSPTHLIKTRGQQVTLRCSPKSGHDTVSWYQQALGQGPQFIFQYYEEEERQRGNFPDRFSGHQFPNYSSELNVNALLLGDSALYLCASSLAPGGTPLHFGNGTRLTVT.